This TCR beta chain was retrieved from a study of blood T cell repertoires in COVID-19. Study information: Collection of acute and convalescent COVID-19 samples took place in the United States, Italy and Spain. In each case, the material was cDNA or gDNA derived from T cells, B-cell-depleted T cells, or PBMCs.

CDR3 length: 11 residues. CDR1 is MNHEY and CDR2 is SMNVEV in the germline V gene (reference sequence). The V gene lost 4 bases and the J gene lost 8 bases, with 8 bases spanning the gap. Methods used by the authors: Reference gene primers were amplified, and this amplification served to estimate nucleated cell counts. The table came from immunoSEQ multiplex PCR; TCRdb's copy has only in-frame clones and leaves some out. V and J calls and clone size are given by that table; D and trimming were obtained from the DNA. The sample lists approximately 130,000 clones, 75% to 90% occurring once. This TCR came from a human donor in a cohort sampled during active COVID-19. The sample taken for sequencing was peripheral blood. The chain recombines TRBV27 with TRBJ1-2; the D is unclear. This CDR3 reads CASSSGRGYTF. Here the CDR3 DNA reads TGTGCCAGCAGTTCTGGTCGGGGCTACACCTTC.